This is a list of T cell receptor beta chains from one sample in a study of technical replicates of blood from a few donors. Data came from immunoSEQ multiplex PCR; TCRdb stores just in-frame clones and leaves some out. The sample has over 10,000 clones, approximately 93% seen once; the top ten hold 9.1%. Sequencing input: PBMCs. All receptors come from a human donor in good health. The conserved cysteine and the conserved F or W are not part of the CDR3 here. D genes are given only for firm matches. Size tells how often a clone was seen (once, few, many) or the class of an expanded clone, and some rows leave it out.

d_call: TRBD1
j_call: TRBJ1-4
clone_size: -
v_call: TRBV6-1
cdr3_aa: ASRRTGTGLRKLF

d_call: -
j_call: TRBJ1-4
clone_size: -
v_call: TRBV4-2
cdr3_aa: ASSQAMGLGEKLF

d_call: -
j_call: TRBJ1-5
clone_size: -
v_call: TRBV19
cdr3_aa: AVDPRAPGIGNQPQH

d_call: TRBD2
j_call: TRBJ2-7
clone_size: once
v_call: TRBV4-1
cdr3_aa: ASSQDDSSGRYEQY

d_call: TRBD2
j_call: TRBJ2-5
clone_size: -
v_call: TRBV13
cdr3_aa: ASSLAPTSGGETQY

d_call: -
j_call: TRBJ1-1
clone_size: -
v_call: TRBV5-1
cdr3_aa: ASSLAMRNTEAF

d_call: TRBD1
j_call: TRBJ1-4
clone_size: -
v_call: TRBV30
cdr3_aa: AWSKTGTVALF

d_call: -
j_call: TRBJ1-1
clone_size: -
v_call: TRBV30
cdr3_aa: AWSVGGYANTEAF

d_call: TRBD1
j_call: TRBJ1-1
clone_size: -
v_call: TRBV27
cdr3_aa: ASSPDRVYMDTEAF

d_call: -
j_call: TRBJ1-1
clone_size: -
v_call: TRBV2
cdr3_aa: ASSGGSRDTEAF

d_call: -
j_call: TRBJ2-7
clone_size: -
v_call: TRBV5-1
cdr3_aa: ASSLTGGGFEQY

d_call: -
j_call: TRBJ1-2
clone_size: -
v_call: TRBV28
cdr3_aa: ASSLEQANYGYT

d_call: -
j_call: TRBJ2-3
clone_size: -
v_call: TRBV6-4
cdr3_aa: ASSQEASTDTQY

d_call: -
j_call: TRBJ2-3
clone_size: -
v_call: TRBV5-1
cdr3_aa: ASSAGSPRTIRGTDTQY

d_call: -
j_call: TRBJ1-3
clone_size: once
v_call: TRBV6-6
cdr3_aa: ASSYSAGVTNTIY

d_call: -
j_call: TRBJ2-7
clone_size: -
v_call: TRBV10-3
cdr3_aa: AISGRGSGEQY

d_call: TRBD1
j_call: TRBJ1-1
clone_size: once
v_call: TRBV18
cdr3_aa: ASSPGQGAWGTEAF

d_call: TRBD1
j_call: TRBJ1-5
clone_size: -
v_call: TRBV7-4
cdr3_aa: ASSLLRSTNWTGDNQPQH

d_call: -
j_call: TRBJ2-5
clone_size: -
v_call: TRBV7-8
cdr3_aa: ASSPRDFQETQY

d_call: -
j_call: TRBJ2-1
clone_size: -
v_call: TRBV7-9
cdr3_aa: ASSRSGEIYNEQF

d_call: -
j_call: TRBJ2-7
clone_size: once
v_call: TRBV19
cdr3_aa: ASSISYASYEQY

d_call: TRBD1
j_call: TRBJ1-1
clone_size: -
v_call: TRBV30
cdr3_aa: AWSKRDRNTEAF

d_call: -
j_call: TRBJ2-3
clone_size: -
v_call: TRBV5-1
cdr3_aa: ASSYTDTQY

d_call: TRBD2
j_call: TRBJ2-3
clone_size: once
v_call: TRBV29-1
cdr3_aa: SVRLAGSGDTQY

d_call: TRBD2
j_call: TRBJ2-1
clone_size: -
v_call: TRBV6-1
cdr3_aa: ASSEETGGPKEQF

d_call: TRBD2
j_call: TRBJ2-2
clone_size: few
v_call: TRBV5-4
cdr3_aa: ASSLGLAGLNTGELF

d_call: -
j_call: TRBJ1-2
clone_size: once
v_call: TRBV19
cdr3_aa: ASSTSVIVGYT

d_call: -
j_call: TRBJ2-7
clone_size: once
v_call: TRBV2
cdr3_aa: ASSQDQGASSYEQY

d_call: TRBD1
j_call: TRBJ1-4
clone_size: -
v_call: TRBV2
cdr3_aa: ASSGDRDEKLF

d_call: -
j_call: TRBJ2-1
clone_size: -
v_call: TRBV6-1
cdr3_aa: ASSETGGDPYNEQF

d_call: -
j_call: TRBJ1-1
clone_size: -
v_call: TRBV5-1
cdr3_aa: ASSLGGGQMNTEAF

d_call: -
j_call: TRBJ2-7
clone_size: once
v_call: TRBV18
cdr3_aa: ASSPPLRDTHEQY